The present T cell receptor (beta chain) was sequenced within a study of beta chain features in type 1 diabetes. Study as a whole: Patient and healthy donor groups were alike in age, gender and cell yields. General observations from the study: Naive, central memory and Treg TCRB repertoires appeared more alike in patients than in healthy donors. Moderately but significantly shorter TCRB CDR3s were found in Type 1 diabetes patients in all four CD4+ subsets.

What was sequenced were expressed TCRB transcripts, since all of the isolated RNA had been reverse transcribed. Generated by immunoSEQ multiplex PCR, the TCRdb table keeps only in-frame clones and is missing some. Of over 300,000 clones in the sample, around 9% were seen once. Germline CDR1 reads SGDLS; CDR2 reads YYNGEE. CDR3 length equals 13 residues. With V trimmed by 4 bases and J by 9 bases, 9 bases remained unmatched. Points on this clone: The antigen is undetermined.

Every sorted population was more than 95% pure. J is TRBJ1-2 and V is TRBV9, with TRBD1 identical over 7 bases. This TCR derives from a man aged 30 to 39 with type 1 diabetes. Sequenced: central memory CD4+ T cells from blood. The CDR3 bases are TGTGCCAGCAGCCCCAGGACAGGAGTTCGCTACACCTTC. It codes for CASSPRTGVRYTF.